What follows are 32 T cell receptor beta chains derived from one specimen sequenced in a study of T cell repertoires in cytomegalovirus infection. Each CDR3 protein is one row after TCRdb ran MiXCR on the reads. The sample records about 700,000 distinct CDR3 sequences, 30% to 40% being singletons. No antigen is known for these receptors. The sequences come from cultured PBMCs, collected from culture after CMV antigen stimulation. These TCRs come from a human donor in good health (CMV status not recorded). Some clones in this sample may be carry-over from other donors' samples.

This clonotype was observed a single time. The genes are TRBV2 and TRBJ1-2; no clear D gene. CDR1 and CDR2 from the germline V gene are SNHLY and FYNNEI. The CDR3 runs 15 residues. With 2 bases removed from V and 4 bases from J, the gap between germline ends came to 14 bases. CDR3 DNA sequence: TGTGCCAGCAGTGAATCGGCAGTCGCTCCCTATGGCTACACCTTC. Translated, it gives CASSESAVAPYGYTF.

This chain links TRBV24-1 with TRBJ2-1; D gene ambiguous. Germline CDR1 reads KGHDR; CDR2 reads SFDVKD. The V and J ends lost 4 bases and 5 bases respectively, with 11 bases between them. The CDR3 spans 14 residues. For the CDR3, the DNA is TGTGCCACCAGTGACGCTGGGATGCACAATGAGCAGTTCTTC. Protein product: CATSDAGMHNEQFF.

This clonotype was recorded many times. The rearrangement uses TRBV7-2 and TRBJ2-1; 12 bases align to TRBD2. The CDR3 length is 17 residues. Germline V gives CDR1 SGHTA, CDR2 FQGNSA. J lost 5 bases, V lost 3 bases, and 8 bases had no gene match. CDR3 nucleotides: TGTGCCAGCAGCTTCCCACTGACTAGCGGGGGAGACAATGAGCAGTTCTTC. Protein sequence: CASSFPLTSGGDNEQFF.

V is TRBV12-3 or TRBV12-4 and J is TRBJ1-6; 9 bases fit TRBD1. Germline trimming cut 4 bases from V and 9 bases from J; bases unmatched to any gene: 7. This CDR3 is built from 15 residues. The CDR3 DNA reads TGTGCCAGCAGTTCCTCCGGGACAGGGAGTTCACCCCTCCACTTT. It translates to CASSSSGTGSSPLHF.

This clonotype was detected a few times. The chain recombines TRBV12-3 or TRBV12-4 with TRBJ1-4; D remains unclear. This CDR3 contains 12 residues. Trimming removed 3 bases from V and 4 bases from J, with 3 bases in between. The CDR3 DNA reads as TGTGCCAGCAGTTTCTTTAATGAAAAACTGTTTTTT. It yields the protein CASSFFNEKLFF.

The sample holds a few counts of this clonotype. This chain connects TRBV20-1 to TRBJ1-5, with 7 positions matching TRBD1. The length of the CDR3 is 13 residues. CDR1 and CDR2 from the germline V gene are DFQATT and SNEGSKA (reference sequence). V gave up 3 bases and J gave up 12 bases; unmatched junction bases: 11. Written as DNA, the CDR3 is TGCAGTGCTAGGCCGACAGGGAGGGGACTCCAGCATTTT. Its protein product is CSARPTGRGLQHF.

This chain links TRBV12-3 or TRBV12-4 with TRBJ2-2, with no clear D. This CDR3 has 15 residues. Trimming stripped 3 bases from V and 0 bases from J, with 8 bases between. The chain's CDR3 is CASSLRSPNTGELFF. CDR3 nucleotides: TGTGCCAGCAGTTTGAGGAGCCCGAACACCGGGGAGCTGTTTTTT.

The rearrangement joins TRBV7-6 to TRBJ2-5; TRBD2 aligns across 13 bases. V lost 5 bases, J lost 5 bases, and 11 bases stayed unmatched. CDR3 size: 17 residues. Germline V gene sequence: CDR1 SGHVS, CDR2 FNYEAQ. This chain's CDR3 is CASSRPLAGGRSETQYF. In nucleotides, the CDR3 is TGTGCCAGCAGCCGACCACTAGCGGGGGGGCGATCGGAGACCCAGTACTTC.

This chain joins TRBV7-7 and TRBJ2-5; D is unclear. CDR3 length: 15 residues. Trimming cost V 5 bases and J 4 bases, with 17 bases left between them. The germline V gene has CDR1 SSHAT and CDR2 FNYEAQ (reference sequence). CDR3 sequence (DNA): TGTGCCAGCAGCCCTTCCCGGGCCCGCGGAGAGACCCAGTACTTC. It encodes CASSPSRARGETQYF.

The chain uses TRBV4-1 and TRBJ2-3, with D unresolved. V dropped 2 bases and J dropped 4 bases, with 16 bases sitting between them. The CDR3 sequence is 16 residues long. From germline, CDR1 is MGHRA and CDR2 YSYEKL. CDR3 in DNA: TGCGCCAGCAGCCAACCCACTAAAAGGAGTGCAGATACGCAGTATTTT. Protein product: CASSQPTKRSADTQYF.

The sample holds a few counts of this clonotype. The V and J genes are TRBV6-2 or TRBV6-3 and TRBJ2-1; D is ambiguous. The CDR3 is 16 amino acids. V was cut by 0 bases and J by 4 bases, with 13 bases left in between. Germline CDR1 MNHEY, CDR2 SVGEGT. CDR3 residues: CASSYSPLPPYNEQFF. The CDR3 nucleotides are TGTGCCAGCAGTTACTCCCCTCTACCCCCTTACAATGAGCAGTTCTTC.

This chain joins TRBV7-2 and TRBJ1-6; TRBD1 might be the D (5 bases). Per the germline V gene, CDR1 is SGHTA and CDR2 is FQGNSA. V dropped 1 base and J dropped 13 bases, with 17 bases sitting between them. The CDR3 is 15 amino acids. The CDR3 spells CASSLDYTGKGPLHF. CDR3 coding DNA: TGTGCCAGCAGCTTAGATTATACAGGCAAGGGTCCCCTCCACTTT.

The CDR3 protein is CATQHQGRGTDEQFF. The DNA of the CDR3 is TGTGCCACCCAACACCAGGGCAGGGGAACGGATGAGCAGTTCTTC. This chain links TRBV24-1 with TRBJ2-1, with D possibly being TRBD1 (6 bases). This CDR3 is built from 15 residues. The V end was cut by 9 bases, the J end by 8 bases, with 22 bases between. Germline CDR1 reads KGHDR; CDR2 reads SFDVKD.

The rearrangement links TRBV28 to TRBJ2-7, with TRBD1 matching 11 bases. J was trimmed by 3 bases and V by 6 bases; bases with no gene match: 10. Germline lookup yields CDR1 MDHEN and CDR2 SYDVKM. The CDR3 runs to 16 residues. CDR3 protein: CASSSPPGQGDYEQYF. For the CDR3, the DNA is TGTGCCAGCAGCTCCCCTCCGGGACAGGGGGACTACGAGCAGTACTTC.

The gene calls are TRBV5-1 and TRBJ2-1; no clear D. In germline, CDR1 is SGHRS, CDR2 YFSETQ. V was clipped by 0 bases and J by 5 bases, with 12 bases between them. This CDR3 comprises 15 residues. CDR3 in amino acids: CASSLGSPDHNEQFF. The CDR3 bases are TGCGCCAGCAGCTTGGGATCCCCGGACCACAATGAGCAGTTCTTC. The entire variable domain, with the rest obtained from reference TRBV5-1 and TRBJ2-1, is as follows: KAGVTQTPRYLIKTRGQQVTLSCSPISGHRSVSWYQQTPGQGLQFLFEYFSETQRNKGNFPGRFSGRQFSNSRSEMNVSTLELGDSALYLCASSLGSPDHNEQFFGPGTRLTVL.

V gene TRBV2 combines with J gene TRBJ1-4; no clear D. V shed 7 bases and J shed 7 bases, with 13 bases lying between them. Germline CDR1 SNHLY, CDR2 FYNNEI. The CDR3 has 13 amino acids. The chain's CDR3 is CASTQSDGEKLFF. CDR3 sequence (DNA): TGTGCCAGCACACAGTCGGACGGTGAAAAACTGTTTTTT.

This clonotype was counted a few times. V usage is TRBV7-9 and J usage is TRBJ2-7, with D unresolved. Germline V CDR1 and CDR2: SEHNR, FQNEAQ (reference sequence). With 2 bases removed from V and 6 bases from J, the gap between germline ends came to 5 bases. This CDR3 comprises 11 residues. CDR3 loop: CASSLFGEQYF. The CDR3 region has the DNA TGTGCCAGCAGCTTATTTGGCGAGCAGTACTTC.

With regard to this clonotype: This clone may be a read error of a much larger clone one base away. The chain links TRBV7-3 to TRBJ2-1; possibly TRBD2 for D (6 bases). Germline V gene sequence: CDR1 SGHTA, CDR2 FQGTGA. The CDR3 totals 16 residues. The CDR3 nucleotides are TGTGCCAGCAGCTTAGAGAAGGGAGGCTCCTACAATAAGCAGTTCTTC. It codes for CASSLEKGGSYNKQFF. Variable domain in full (rest from reference TRBV7-3 and TRBJ2-1): GAGVSQTPSNKVTEKGKYVELRCDPISGHTALYWYRQSLGQGPEFLIYFQGTGAADDSGLPNDRFFAVRPEGSVSTLKIQRTERGDSAVYLCASSLEKGGSYNKQFFGPGTRLTVL.

This clonotype was found a few times. The CDR3 DNA is TGTGCCAGCAGCTTCGGACTGGGGAGCGGTAGTGAAAAACTGTTTTTT. Protein product: CASSFGLGSGSEKLFF. V usage is TRBV7-2 and J usage is TRBJ1-4; D remains unclear. CDR1 SGHTA and CDR2 FQGNSA come from the germline V gene. V lost 3 bases and J 7 bases, leaving 18 bases between the germline ends. CDR3 size: 16 residues.

This clonotype has a count of ten or more. V and J are TRBV7-2 and TRBJ2-3; weak D call: TRBD2 (5 bases). The CDR3 is 14 residues long. Germline values: CDR1 SGHTA, CDR2 FQGNSA. V shed 7 bases and J shed 6 bases, with 17 bases lying between them. DNA of the CDR3: TGTGCCAGCACCGACGGACCGGGAACTGATACGCAGTATTTT. Its protein product is CASTDGPGTDTQYF.

This clonotype was seen ten or more times. The gene calls are TRBV7-8 and TRBJ2-7, with TRBD2 identical over 11 bases. The CDR3 runs 15 residues. Germline CDR1 reads SGHVS; CDR2 reads FQNEAQ. V lost 5 bases to trimming and J lost 5 bases; unmatched junction nucleotides: 8. In nucleotides, the CDR3 is TGTGCCAGCAGCACGTTAGCGGGAGGGCCCCACGAGCAGTACTTC. Translated, it gives CASSTLAGGPHEQYF.

This clonotype was observed at least ten times. The J gene is TRBJ2-1, the V gene TRBV7-2; unclear D gene. In germline, CDR1 is SGHTA, CDR2 FQGNSA. Trimming left V 2 bases short and J 5 bases short, with 7 bases between. This CDR3 is built from 13 residues. This CDR3 is CASSLMVNNEQFF. DNA of the CDR3: TGTGCCAGCAGCTTAATGGTGAACAATGAGCAGTTCTTC. The full variable domain, with the rest looked up from reference TRBV7-2 and TRBJ2-1, is GAGVSQSPSNKVTEKGKDVELRCDPISGHTALYWYRQSLGQGLEFLIYFQGNSAPDKSGLPSDRFSAERTGGSVSTLTIQRTQQEDSAVYLCASSLMVNNEQFFGPGTRLTVL.

This clonotype was seen at least ten times. The chain has TRBV7-2 and TRBJ2-5; 11 bases line up with TRBD2. Germline CDR1 is SGHTA and CDR2 is FQGNSA. Trimming took 4 bases from V and 10 from J; bases not matched to a gene: 11. The CDR3 contains 15 residues. The CDR3 DNA sequence: TGTGCCAGCAGCTCCGCTGGGACTAGCGGATCCAGCCAGTACTTC. Residues: CASSSAGTSGSSQYF.

V is TRBV4-3 and J is TRBJ1-4, with D hard to call. Germline V gene sequence: CDR1 LGHNA, CDR2 YSLEER. The CDR3 has 15 residues. The germline V and J ends were trimmed by 0 bases and 5 bases, with 10 bases remaining between them. The CDR3 DNA reads TGCGCCAGCAGCCAAGATGCATTGGCGAATGAAAAACTGTTTTTT. Translation: CASSQDALANEKLFF.

The chain couples TRBV19 to TRBJ1-5; D not certain. The CDR3 has 15 residues. V dropped 5 bases and J dropped 3 bases, with 14 bases sitting between them. CDR1 is LNHDA, CDR2 SQIVND, per germline (reference sequence). In nucleotides, the CDR3 is TGTGCCAGTAGTCTCGCTAGGGTGGACAATCAGCCCCAGCATTTT. Residues: CASSLARVDNQPQHF.

The J gene is TRBJ1-2, the V gene TRBV3-1; 8 positions agree with TRBD1. From germline, CDR1 is LGHDT and CDR2 YNNKEL (reference sequence). J was trimmed by 9 bases and V by 4 bases; bases with no gene match: 10. CDR3 size: 14 residues. This chain's CDR3 is CASSLGTGHSSYTF. The CDR3 bases are TGTGCCAGCAGCCTGGGGACAGGCCATTCGAGCTACACCTTC.

This chain links TRBV12-3 or TRBV12-4 with TRBJ1-2; D gene uncertain. V lost 1 base and J lost 2, with 17 bases in between. The CDR3 has 17 residues. Here the CDR3 reads CASSLGPGGLINYGYTF. CDR3 nucleotide sequence: TGTGCCAGCAGTTTAGGCCCCGGCGGACTAATCAACTATGGCTACACCTTC.

V and J are TRBV12-3 or TRBV12-4 and TRBJ1-4; D might be TRBD1 (6 bases). V was pared by 6 bases and J by 8 bases, with 13 bases between. The CDR3 has 13 residues. For the CDR3, the DNA is TGTGCCAGCAGGCGCCGAGGGGGGGAAAAACTGTTTTTT. Translated: CASRRRGGEKLFF.

The gene calls are TRBV11-2 and TRBJ2-3, with TRBD2 as a possible D gene (5 bases). The CDR3 extends over 15 amino acids. Trimming took 4 bases from V and 6 from J, leaving 17 bases between them. Germline loops: CDR1 SGHAT, CDR2 FQNNGV. This CDR3 is CASSSRPGTLDTQYF. The DNA of the CDR3 is TGTGCCAGCAGCTCCCGTCCGGGAACCCTGGATACGCAGTATTTT. The complete variable domain, with remaining parts taken from reference TRBV11-2 and TRBJ2-3, reads EAGVAQSPRYKIIEKRQSVAFWCNPISGHATLYWYQQILGQGPKLLIQFQNNGVVDDSQLPKDRFSAERLKGVDSTLKIQPAKLEDSAVYLCASSSRPGTLDTQYFGPGTRLTVL.

The table lists this clonotype with many counts. This sequence joins TRBV7-2 and TRBJ2-6; TRBD2 matches 7 bases. Trimming took 10 bases from V and 0 from J; bases not matched to a gene: 9. The CDR3 totals 16 residues. Germline V gene sequence: CDR1 SGHTA, CDR2 FQGNSA. CDR3 bases: TGTGCCATCCCATTTGGGACTAACTCTGGGGCCAACGTCCTGACTTTC. It yields the protein CAIPFGTNSGANVLTF.

This clonotype was seen many times. The chain carries TRBV7-2 and TRBJ2-7, with TRBD2 as a possible D gene (6 bases). The CDR3 is 13 residues long. Germline CDR1 SGHTA, CDR2 FQGNSA. V dropped 5 bases and J dropped 4 bases, with 12 bases sitting between them. The CDR3: CASSQAGGYEQYF. The CDR3 DNA reads as TGTGCCAGCAGCCAGGCTGGAGGGTACGAGCAGTACTTC.

This clonotype showed up many times. V usage is TRBV7-2 and J usage is TRBJ1-2; possible D gene TRBD1, 6 bases. Trimming removed 6 bases from V and 8 bases from J, with 22 bases in between. The CDR3 consists of 15 residues. The germline V gene encodes CDR1 SGHTA and CDR2 FQGNSA. CDR3 region: CASRIAGTQRGGYTF. The CDR3 region has the DNA TGTGCCAGCAGAATAGCCGGGACACAGAGGGGCGGCTACACCTTC.